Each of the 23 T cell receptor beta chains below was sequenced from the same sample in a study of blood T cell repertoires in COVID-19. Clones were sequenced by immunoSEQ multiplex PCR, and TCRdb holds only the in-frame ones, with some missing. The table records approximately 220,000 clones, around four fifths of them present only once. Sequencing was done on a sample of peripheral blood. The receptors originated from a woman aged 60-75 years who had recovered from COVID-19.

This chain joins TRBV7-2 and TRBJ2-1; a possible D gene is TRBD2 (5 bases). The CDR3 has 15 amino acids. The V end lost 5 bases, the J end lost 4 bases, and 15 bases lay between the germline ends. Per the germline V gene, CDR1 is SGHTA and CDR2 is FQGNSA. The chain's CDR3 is CASSPLASSYNEQFF. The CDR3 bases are TGTGCCAGCAGCCCCCTAGCCTCGAGTTACAATGAGCAGTTCTTC.

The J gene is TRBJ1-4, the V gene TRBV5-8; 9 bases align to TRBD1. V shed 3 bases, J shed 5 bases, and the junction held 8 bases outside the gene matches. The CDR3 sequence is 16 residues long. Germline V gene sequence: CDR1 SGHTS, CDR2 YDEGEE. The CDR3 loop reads CASSSGDRAQNEKLFF. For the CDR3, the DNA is TGTGCCAGCAGCTCGGGGGACAGGGCCCAAAATGAAAAACTGTTTTTT.

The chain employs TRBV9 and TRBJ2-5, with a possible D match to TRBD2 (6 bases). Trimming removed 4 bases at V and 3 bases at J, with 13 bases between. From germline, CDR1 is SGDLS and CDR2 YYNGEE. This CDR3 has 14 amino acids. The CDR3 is CASSPHRGKETQYF. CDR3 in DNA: TGTGCCAGCAGCCCACACCGGGGGAAAGAGACCCAGTACTTC.

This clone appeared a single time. CDR3 region: CASSGGDGHEQYF. The CDR3 DNA is TGTGCCAGCAGCGGCGGGGACGGTCACGAGCAGTACTTC. This chain uses TRBV9 with TRBJ2-7; D is perhaps TRBD2 (6 bases). V was cut by 3 bases and J by 5 bases, with 12 bases left in between. Germline V lookup: CDR1 SGDLS, CDR2 YYNGEE. CDR3 length: 13 residues.

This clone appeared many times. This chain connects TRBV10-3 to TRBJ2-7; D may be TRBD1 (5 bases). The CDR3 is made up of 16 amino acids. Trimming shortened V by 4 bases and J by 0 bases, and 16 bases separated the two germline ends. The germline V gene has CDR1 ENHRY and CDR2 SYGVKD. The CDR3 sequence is CAISVRGQGSSYEQYF. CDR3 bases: TGTGCCATCAGTGTAAGGGGTCAGGGAAGCTCCTACGAGCAGTACTTC.

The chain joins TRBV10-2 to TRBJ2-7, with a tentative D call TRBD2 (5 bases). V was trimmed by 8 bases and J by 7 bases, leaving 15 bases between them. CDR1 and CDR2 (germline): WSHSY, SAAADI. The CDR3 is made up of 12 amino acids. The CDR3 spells CASADWVEEQYF. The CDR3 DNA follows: TGCGCCAGCGCGGACTGGGTCGAGGAGCAGTACTTC.

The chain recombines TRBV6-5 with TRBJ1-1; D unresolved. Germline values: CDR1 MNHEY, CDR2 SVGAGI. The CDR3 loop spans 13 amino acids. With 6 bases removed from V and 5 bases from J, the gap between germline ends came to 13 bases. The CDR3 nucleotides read TGTGCCAGCAGACAAACCTCGGGGACTGAAGCTTTCTTT. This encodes CASRQTSGTEAFF.

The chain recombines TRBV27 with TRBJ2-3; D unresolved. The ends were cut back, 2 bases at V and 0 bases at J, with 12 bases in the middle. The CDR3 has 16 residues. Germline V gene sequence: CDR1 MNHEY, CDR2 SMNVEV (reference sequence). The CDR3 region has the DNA TGTGCCAGCAGTTTAATTGGCTTTGCTAGCACAGATACGCAGTATTTT. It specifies CASSLIGFASTDTQYF.

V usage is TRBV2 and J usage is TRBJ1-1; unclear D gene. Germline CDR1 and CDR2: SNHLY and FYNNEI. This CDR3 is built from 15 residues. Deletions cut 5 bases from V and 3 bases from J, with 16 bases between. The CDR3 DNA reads TGTGCCAGCAGTCCAAGTCGGGTTTCAGACACTGAAGCTTTCTTT. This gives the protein CASSPSRVSDTEAFF.

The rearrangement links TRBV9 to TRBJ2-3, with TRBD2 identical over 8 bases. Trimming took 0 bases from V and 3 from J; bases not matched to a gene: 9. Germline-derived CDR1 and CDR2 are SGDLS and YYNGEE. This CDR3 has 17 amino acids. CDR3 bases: TGTGCCAGCAGCGTAGGAGAGCGGGGGTTACATACAGATACGCAGTATTTT. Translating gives CASSVGERGLHTDTQYF.

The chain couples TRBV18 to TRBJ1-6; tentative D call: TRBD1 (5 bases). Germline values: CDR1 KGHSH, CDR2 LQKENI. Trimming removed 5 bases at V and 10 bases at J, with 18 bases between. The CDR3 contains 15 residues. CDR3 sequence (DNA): TGTGCCAGCTCATCGTTAGGGGAAATTCGGTCACCCCTCCACTTT. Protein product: CASSSLGEIRSPLHF. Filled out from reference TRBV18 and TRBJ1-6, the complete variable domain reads NAGVMQNPRHLVRRRGQEARLRCSPMKGHSHVYWYRQLPEEGLKFMVYLQKENIIDESGMPKERFSAEFPKEGPSILRIQQVVRGDSAAYFCASSSLGEIRSPLHFGNGTRLTVT.

The CDR3, as DNA: TGCGCCAGCAGTGAGGTAGTGGATACGCAGTATTTT. Encoded protein: CASSEVVDTQYF. The V gene is TRBV10-1, the J gene TRBJ2-3; no firm D call. The CDR3 totals 12 residues. CDR1 is WNHNN, CDR2 SYGVQD, per germline (reference sequence). Between the trimmed V and J ends, which lost 2 bases and 6 bases, there was a span of 6 bases.

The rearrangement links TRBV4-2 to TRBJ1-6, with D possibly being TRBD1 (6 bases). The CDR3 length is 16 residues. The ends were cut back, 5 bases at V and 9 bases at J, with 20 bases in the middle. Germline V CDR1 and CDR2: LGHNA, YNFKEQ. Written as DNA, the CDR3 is TGTGCCAGCAGCGAACAGGGAGTAGGTACCGGTTCACCCCTCCACTTT. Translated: CASSEQGVGTGSPLHF.

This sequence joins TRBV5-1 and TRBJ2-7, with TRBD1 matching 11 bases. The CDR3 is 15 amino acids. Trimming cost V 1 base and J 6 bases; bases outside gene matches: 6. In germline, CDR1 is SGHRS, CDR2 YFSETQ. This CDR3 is CASSLTGTGGSEQYF. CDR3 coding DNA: TGCGCCAGCAGCTTGACGGGGACAGGGGGTTCCGAGCAGTACTTC.

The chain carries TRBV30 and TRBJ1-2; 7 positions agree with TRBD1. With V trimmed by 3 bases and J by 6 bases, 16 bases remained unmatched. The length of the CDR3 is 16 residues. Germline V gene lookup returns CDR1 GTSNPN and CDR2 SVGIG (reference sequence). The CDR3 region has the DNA TGTGCCTGGAGCGGACCACCGACAGGGATTAAGGATGGCTACACCTTC. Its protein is CAWSGPPTGIKDGYTF.

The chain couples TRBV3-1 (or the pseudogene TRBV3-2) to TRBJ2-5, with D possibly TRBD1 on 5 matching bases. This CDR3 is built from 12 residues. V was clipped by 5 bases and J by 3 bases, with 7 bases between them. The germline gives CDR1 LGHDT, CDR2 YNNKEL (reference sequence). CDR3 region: CASSSTEETQYF. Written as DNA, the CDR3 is TGTGCCAGCAGCTCGACAGAAGAGACCCAGTACTTC.

Written as DNA, the CDR3 is TGTGCCAGCTCACCACCGGGGGGTCAATTGTACGAGCAGTACTTC. It specifies CASSPPGGQLYEQYF. The rearrangement uses TRBV18 and TRBJ2-7; D is possibly TRBD2 (6 bases). Deletions cut 0 bases from V and 4 bases from J, with 13 bases between. Germline CDR1 reads KGHSH; CDR2 reads LQKENI. This CDR3 is 15 amino acids long.

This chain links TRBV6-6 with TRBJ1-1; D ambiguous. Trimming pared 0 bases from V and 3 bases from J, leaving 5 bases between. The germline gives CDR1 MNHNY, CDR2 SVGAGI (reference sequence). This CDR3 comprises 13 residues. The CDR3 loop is CASSYSRDTEAFF. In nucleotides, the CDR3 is TGTGCCAGCAGTTACTCACGGGACACTGAAGCTTTCTTT.

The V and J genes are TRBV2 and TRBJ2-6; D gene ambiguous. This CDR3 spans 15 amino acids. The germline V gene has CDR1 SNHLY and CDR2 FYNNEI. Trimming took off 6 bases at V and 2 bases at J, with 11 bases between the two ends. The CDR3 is CASSESRAGANVLTF. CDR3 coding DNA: TGTGCCAGCAGCGAAAGTAGAGCTGGGGCCAACGTCCTGACTTTC. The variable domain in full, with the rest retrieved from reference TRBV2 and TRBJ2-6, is EPEVTQTPSHQVTQMGQEVILRCVPISNHLYFYWYRQILGQKVEFLVSFYNNEISEKSEIFDDQFSVERPDGSNFTLKIRSTKLEDSAMYFCASSESRAGANVLTFGAGSRLTVL.

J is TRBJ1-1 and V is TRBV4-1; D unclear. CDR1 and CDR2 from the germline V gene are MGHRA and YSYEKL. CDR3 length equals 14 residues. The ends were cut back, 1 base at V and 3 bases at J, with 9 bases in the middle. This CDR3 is CASSQVSQDTEAFF. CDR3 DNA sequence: TGCGCCAGCAGCCAAGTCAGTCAAGACACTGAAGCTTTCTTT.

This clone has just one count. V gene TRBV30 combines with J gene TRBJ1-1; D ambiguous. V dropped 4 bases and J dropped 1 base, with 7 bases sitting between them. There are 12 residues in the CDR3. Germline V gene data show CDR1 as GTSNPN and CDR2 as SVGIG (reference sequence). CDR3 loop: CAWTKWNTEAFF. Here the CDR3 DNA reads TGTGCCTGGACTAAGTGGAACACTGAAGCTTTCTTT.

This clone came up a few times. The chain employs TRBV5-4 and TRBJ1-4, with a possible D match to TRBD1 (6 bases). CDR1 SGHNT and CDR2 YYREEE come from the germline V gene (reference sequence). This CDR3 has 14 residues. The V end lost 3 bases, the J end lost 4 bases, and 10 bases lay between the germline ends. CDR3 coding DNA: TGTGCCAGCAGCTCGGACAGAATTAATGAAAAACTGTTTTTT. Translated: CASSSDRINEKLFF.

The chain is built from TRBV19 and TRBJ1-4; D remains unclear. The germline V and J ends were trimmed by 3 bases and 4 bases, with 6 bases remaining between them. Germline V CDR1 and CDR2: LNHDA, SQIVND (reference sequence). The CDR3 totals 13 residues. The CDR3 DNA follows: TGTGCCAGTAGTATCCAGATTAATGAAAAACTGTTTTTT. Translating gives CASSIQINEKLFF.